One and the same sample provided the 2 T cell receptor beta chains below, sequenced in a study of blood T cell repertoires in COVID-19. This table comes from immunoSEQ multiplex PCR, and its TCRdb copy is limited to in-frame clones, with some not included. This sample has 310,000 or so clones, with 86% found just once. The sequencing input was peripheral blood. Receptor source: a woman aged 50 to 60 with acute or convalescent COVID-19.

This chain joins TRBV30 and TRBJ2-7, with a weak D call TRBD1 (6 bases). V was clipped by 3 bases and J by 4 bases, with 19 bases between them. This CDR3 has 15 residues. Germline-derived CDR1 and CDR2 are GTSNPN and SVGIG (reference sequence). The CDR3 DNA sequence: TGTGCCTGGAGGGGGCACTACAGGGCCTCTTACGAGCAGTACTTC. Its translation is CAWRGHYRASYEQYF.

This chain links TRBV27 with TRBJ1-5; D not resolved. From germline, CDR1 is MNHEY and CDR2 SMNVEV (reference sequence). With 11 bases removed from V and 0 bases from J, the gap between germline ends came to 17 bases. The CDR3 extends over 15 amino acids. The chain's CDR3 is CASGVQPYSNQPQHF. CDR3 nucleotides: TGTGCCTCCGGGGTCCAGCCTTATAGCAATCAGCCCCAGCATTTT.